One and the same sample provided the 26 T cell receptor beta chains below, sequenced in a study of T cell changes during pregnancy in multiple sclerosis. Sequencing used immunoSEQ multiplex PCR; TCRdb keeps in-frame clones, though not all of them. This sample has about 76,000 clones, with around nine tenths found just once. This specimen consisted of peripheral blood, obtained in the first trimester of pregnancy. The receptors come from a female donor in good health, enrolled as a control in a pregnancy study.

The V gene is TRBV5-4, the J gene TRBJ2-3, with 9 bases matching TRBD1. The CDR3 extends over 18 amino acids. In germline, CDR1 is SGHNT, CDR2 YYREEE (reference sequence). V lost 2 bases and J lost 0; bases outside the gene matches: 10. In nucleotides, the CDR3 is TGTGCCAGCAGCTTATGGGACAGGGCCCTTGGGAGCACAGATACGCAGTATTTT. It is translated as CASSLWDRALGSTDTQYF.

The CDR3 DNA follows: TGTGCCAGCTCACCAACAGGGGGCTCGACAGATACGCAGTATTTT. It is translated as CASSPTGGSTDTQYF. The chain carries TRBV18 and TRBJ2-3, with 9 bases that match TRBD1. Trimming cost V 2 bases and J 3 bases; bases outside gene matches: 3. Germline V lookup: CDR1 KGHSH, CDR2 LQKENI. This CDR3 comprises 15 residues.

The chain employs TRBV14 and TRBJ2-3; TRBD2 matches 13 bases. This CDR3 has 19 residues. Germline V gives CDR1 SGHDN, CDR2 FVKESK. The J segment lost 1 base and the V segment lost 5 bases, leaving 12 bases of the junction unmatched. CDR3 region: CASSKNIYGLAGGTDTQYF. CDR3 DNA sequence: TGTGCCAGCAGCAAAAACATCTACGGACTAGCGGGAGGCACAGATACGCAGTATTTT.

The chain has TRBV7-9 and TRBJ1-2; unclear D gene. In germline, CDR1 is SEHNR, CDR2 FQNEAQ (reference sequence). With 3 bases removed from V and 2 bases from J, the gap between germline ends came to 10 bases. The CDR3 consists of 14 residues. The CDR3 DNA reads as TGTGCCAGCAGCTTTACCGCGATAAACTATGGCTACACCTTC. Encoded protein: CASSFTAINYGYTF.

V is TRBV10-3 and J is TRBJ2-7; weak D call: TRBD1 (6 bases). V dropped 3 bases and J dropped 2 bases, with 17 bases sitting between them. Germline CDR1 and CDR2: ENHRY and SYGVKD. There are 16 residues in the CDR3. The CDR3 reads CAISEEGTLNPYEQYF. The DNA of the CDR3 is TGTGCCATCAGTGAAGAGGGGACACTAAACCCCTACGAGCAGTACTTC.

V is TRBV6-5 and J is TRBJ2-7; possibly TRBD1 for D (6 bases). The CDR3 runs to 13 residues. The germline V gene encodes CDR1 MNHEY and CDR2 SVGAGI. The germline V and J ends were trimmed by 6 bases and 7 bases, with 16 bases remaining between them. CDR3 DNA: TGTGCCAGCAGCCTACAGGGTTTGGGGGAGCAGTACTTC. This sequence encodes CASSLQGLGEQYF.

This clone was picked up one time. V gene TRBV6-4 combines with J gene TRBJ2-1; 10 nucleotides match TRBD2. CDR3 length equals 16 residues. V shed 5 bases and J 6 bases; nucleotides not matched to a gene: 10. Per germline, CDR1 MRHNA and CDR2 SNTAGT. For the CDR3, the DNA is TGTGCCAGCAGTCCCACCGGGACTAGCGTTAGCAATGAGCAGTTCTTC. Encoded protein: CASSPTGTSVSNEQFF.

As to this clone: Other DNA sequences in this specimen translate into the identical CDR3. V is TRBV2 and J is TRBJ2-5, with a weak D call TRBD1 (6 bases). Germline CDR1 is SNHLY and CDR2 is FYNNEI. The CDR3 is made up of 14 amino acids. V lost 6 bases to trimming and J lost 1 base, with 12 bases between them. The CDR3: CASSRDRSQETQYF. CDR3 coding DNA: TGTGCCAGCAGCCGAGACAGGAGCCAAGAGACCCAGTACTTC.

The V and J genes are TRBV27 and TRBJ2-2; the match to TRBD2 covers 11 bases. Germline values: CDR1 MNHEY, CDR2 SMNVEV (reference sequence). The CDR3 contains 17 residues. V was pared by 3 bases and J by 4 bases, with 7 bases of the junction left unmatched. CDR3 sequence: CASSFYTSGSGTGELFF. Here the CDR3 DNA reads TGTGCCAGCAGTTTCTATACTAGCGGGAGCGGCACCGGGGAGCTGTTTTTT.

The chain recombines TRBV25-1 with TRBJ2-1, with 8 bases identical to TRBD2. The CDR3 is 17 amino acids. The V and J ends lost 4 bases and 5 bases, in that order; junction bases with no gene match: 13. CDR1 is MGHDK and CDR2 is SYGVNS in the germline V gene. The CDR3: CASSGGGLAGEDNEQFF. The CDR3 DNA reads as TGTGCCAGCAGTGGGGGGGGGCTAGCGGGCGAGGACAATGAGCAGTTCTTC.

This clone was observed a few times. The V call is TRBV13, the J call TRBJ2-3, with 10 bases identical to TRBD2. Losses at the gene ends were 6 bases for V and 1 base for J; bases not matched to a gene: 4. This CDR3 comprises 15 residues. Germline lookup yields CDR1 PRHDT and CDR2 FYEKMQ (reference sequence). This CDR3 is CASSRTSGGTDTQYF. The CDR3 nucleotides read TGTGCCAGCAGTCGGACTAGCGGAGGCACAGATACGCAGTATTTT.

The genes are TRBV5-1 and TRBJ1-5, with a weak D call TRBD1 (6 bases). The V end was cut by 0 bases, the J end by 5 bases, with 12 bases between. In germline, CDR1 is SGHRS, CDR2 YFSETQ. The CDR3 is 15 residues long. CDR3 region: CASSLEGRGYQPQHF. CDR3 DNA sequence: TGCGCCAGCAGCTTGGAGGGCAGGGGTTATCAGCCCCAGCATTTT.

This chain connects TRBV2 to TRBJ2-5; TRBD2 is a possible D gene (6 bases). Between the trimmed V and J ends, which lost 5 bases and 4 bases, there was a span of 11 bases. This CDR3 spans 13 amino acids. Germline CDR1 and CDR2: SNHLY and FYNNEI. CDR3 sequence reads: CASSKTRGETQYF. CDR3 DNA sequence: TGTGCCAGCAGTAAGACTAGAGGAGAGACCCAGTACTTC.

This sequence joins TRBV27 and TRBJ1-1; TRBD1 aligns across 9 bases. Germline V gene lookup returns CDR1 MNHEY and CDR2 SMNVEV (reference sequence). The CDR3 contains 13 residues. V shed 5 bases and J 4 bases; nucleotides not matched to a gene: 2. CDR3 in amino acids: CASSVTGGTEAFF. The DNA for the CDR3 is TGTGCCAGCAGTGTGACAGGGGGCACTGAAGCTTTCTTT.

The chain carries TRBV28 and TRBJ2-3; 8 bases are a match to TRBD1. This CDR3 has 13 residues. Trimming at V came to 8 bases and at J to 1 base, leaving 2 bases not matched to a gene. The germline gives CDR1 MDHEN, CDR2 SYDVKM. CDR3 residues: CASETGGTDTQYF. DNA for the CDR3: TGTGCCAGCGAGACAGGGGGCACAGATACGCAGTATTTT. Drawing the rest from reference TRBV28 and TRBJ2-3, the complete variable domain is DVKVTQSSRYLVKRTGEKVFLECVQDMDHENMFWYRQDPGLGLRLIYFSYDVKMKEKGDIPEGYSVSREKKERFSLILESASTNQTSMYLCASETGGTDTQYFGPGTRLTVL.

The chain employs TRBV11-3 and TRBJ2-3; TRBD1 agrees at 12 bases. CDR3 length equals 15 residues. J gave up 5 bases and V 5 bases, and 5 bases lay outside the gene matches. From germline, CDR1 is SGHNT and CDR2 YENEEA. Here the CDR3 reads CASSGDRGHGDTQYF. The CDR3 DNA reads TGTGCCAGCAGCGGGGACAGGGGGCACGGAGATACGCAGTATTTT.

For the CDR3, the DNA is TGTGCCAGCCTCATAAGGCAGGGAAACACCGGGGAGCTGTTTTTT. It is translated as CASLIRQGNTGELFF. The chain has TRBV7-9 and TRBJ2-2; maybe TRBD1 (5 bases). V was clipped by 8 bases and J by 2 bases, with 15 bases between them. The CDR3 runs to 15 residues. CDR1 is SEHNR and CDR2 is FQNEAQ in the germline V gene (reference sequence).

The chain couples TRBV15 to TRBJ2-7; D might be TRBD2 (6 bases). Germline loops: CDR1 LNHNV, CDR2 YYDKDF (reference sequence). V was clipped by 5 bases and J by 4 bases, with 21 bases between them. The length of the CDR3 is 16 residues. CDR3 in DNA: TGTGCCACCAGCTCAATACCCGCGGGGACGGGGTACGAGCAGTACTTC. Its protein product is CATSSIPAGTGYEQYF. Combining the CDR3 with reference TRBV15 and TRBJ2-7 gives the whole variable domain DAMVIQNPRYQVTQFGKPVTLSCSQTLNHNVMYWYQQKSSQAPKLLFHYYDKDFNNEADTPDNFQSRRPNTSFCFLDIRSPGLGDTAMYLCATSSIPAGTGYEQYFGPGTRLTVT.

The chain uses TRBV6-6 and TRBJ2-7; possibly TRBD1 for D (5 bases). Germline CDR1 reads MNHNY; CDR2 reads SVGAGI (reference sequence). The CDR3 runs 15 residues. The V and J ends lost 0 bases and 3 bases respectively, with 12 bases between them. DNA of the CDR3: TGTGCCAGCAGTTACTCGAGCAGGGCTGACTACGAGCAGTACTTC. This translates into CASSYSSRADYEQYF.

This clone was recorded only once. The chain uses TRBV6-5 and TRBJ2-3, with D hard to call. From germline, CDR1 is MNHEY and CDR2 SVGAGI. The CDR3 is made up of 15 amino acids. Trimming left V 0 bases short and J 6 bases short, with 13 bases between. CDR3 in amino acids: CASSYSDRPGDTQYF. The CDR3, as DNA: TGTGCCAGCAGTTACTCCGATCGACCCGGGGATACGCAGTATTTT.

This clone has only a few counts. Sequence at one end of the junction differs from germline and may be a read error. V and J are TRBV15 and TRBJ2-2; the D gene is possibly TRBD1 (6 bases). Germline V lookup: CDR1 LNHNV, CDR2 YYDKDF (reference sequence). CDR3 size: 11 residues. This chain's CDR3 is CATSRGGPPLF. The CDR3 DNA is TGTGCCACCAGCAGAGGGGGGCCCCCCCTTTTT.

In DNA form, the CDR3 reads TGTGCCAGTAGTATGGGACTAACCGCCTTCAATGAGCAGTTCTTC. Its translation is CASSMGLTAFNEQFF. V and J are TRBV19 and TRBJ2-1, with 7 bases aligning to TRBD2. Germline V gene data show CDR1 as LNHDA and CDR2 as SQIVND (reference sequence). CDR3 length: 15 residues. After removal of 3 bases from V and 6 bases from J, the junction contained 8 bases not matched to a gene.

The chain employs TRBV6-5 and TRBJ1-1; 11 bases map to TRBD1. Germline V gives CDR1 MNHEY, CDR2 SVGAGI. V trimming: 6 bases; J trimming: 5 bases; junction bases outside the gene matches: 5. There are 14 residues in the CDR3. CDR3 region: CASSTGQGATEAFF. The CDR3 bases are TGTGCCAGCAGCACCGGACAGGGGGCGACTGAAGCTTTCTTT.

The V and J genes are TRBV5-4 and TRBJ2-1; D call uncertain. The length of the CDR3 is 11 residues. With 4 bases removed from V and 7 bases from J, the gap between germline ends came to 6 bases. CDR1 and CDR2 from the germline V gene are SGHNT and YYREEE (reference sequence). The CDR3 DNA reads TGTGCCAGCAGCATCCGGAATGAGCAGTTCTTC. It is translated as CASSIRNEQFF.

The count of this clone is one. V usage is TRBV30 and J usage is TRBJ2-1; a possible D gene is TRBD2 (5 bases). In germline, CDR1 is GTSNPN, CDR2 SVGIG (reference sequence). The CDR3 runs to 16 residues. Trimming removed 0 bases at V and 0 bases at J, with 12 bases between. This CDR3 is CAWSVMWESSYNEQFF. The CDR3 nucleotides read TGTGCCTGGAGTGTGATGTGGGAGAGCTCCTACAATGAGCAGTTCTTC.

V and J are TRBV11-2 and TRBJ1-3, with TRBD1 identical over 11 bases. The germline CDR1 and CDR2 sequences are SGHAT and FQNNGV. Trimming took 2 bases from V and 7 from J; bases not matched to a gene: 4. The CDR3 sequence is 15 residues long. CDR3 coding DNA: TGTGCCAGCAGCTTAAACGGACAGGGGGCGAACACCATATATTTT. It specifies CASSLNGQGANTIYF.